This is a list of T cell receptor beta chains from one sample in a study of blood T cells in healthy people across ages. TCRdb itself ran the 5' RACE reads through MiXCR, one entry per CDR3 protein. Counted here are over 550,000 distinct CDR3 sequences, roughly 30% occurring once; the ten biggest clones make up 15% to 17%. Input material: blood. The receptor set was obtained from a woman of 80 years or more in good health. Each CDR3 is given with its conserved first and last residue. D genes are given only for firm matches. A clone size is listed for some rows: how often the clone was seen (once, few, many), or a class if it is expanded.

D: TRBD1
V: TRBV20-1
size: many
J: TRBJ1-2
DNA: TGCAGTCCGACCAGGGGGCTAGATGGCTACACCTTC
CDR3: CSPTRGLDGYTF

D: -
V: TRBV10-2
size: -
J: TRBJ2-5
DNA: TGCGCCAGCAGTGAGTTGCTGGGAGTGGGGTTCGGAGAGACCCAGTACTTC
CDR3: CASSELLGVGFGETQYF

D: TRBD2
V: TRBV7-3
size: -
J: TRBJ2-7
DNA: TGTGCCAGCAGCGTGGGACTAGCGGGCTACAATGAGCAGTACTTC
CDR3: CASSVGLAGYNEQYF

D: -
V: TRBV19
size: -
J: TRBJ1-1
DNA: TGTGCCAGTAGGACCCAGAATGAAGCTTTCTTT
CDR3: CASRTQNEAFF

D: TRBD1
V: TRBV6-2/TRBV6-3
size: many
J: TRBJ2-1
DNA: TGTGCCAGCAGTGCGGGACAGGGGGATTACAATGAGCAGTTCTTC
CDR3: CASSAGQGDYNEQFF

D: TRBD1
V: TRBV7-2
size: many
J: TRBJ2-7
DNA: TGTGCCAGCAGCTTAGCCGGGACAGGGGGGCGTGGGCAGTACTTC
CDR3: CASSLAGTGGRGQYF

D: -
V: TRBV5-1
size: -
J: TRBJ2-3
DNA: TGCGCCAGCAGCGGAGGGGGGGTCGCAGATACGCAGTATTTT
CDR3: CASSGGGVADTQYF

D: -
V: TRBV20-1
size: -
J: TRBJ2-3
DNA: TGCAGTGCTAGTAGACCTTCTCCCACAGATACGCAGTATTTT
CDR3: CSASRPSPTDTQYF

D: TRBD2
V: TRBV7-2
size: many
J: TRBJ2-4
DNA: TGTGCCAGCAGCTCAGCGGGGGGCGGACTAGCCAAAAACATTCAGTACTTC
CDR3: CASSSAGGGLAKNIQYF

D: -
V: TRBV5-1
size: many
J: TRBJ2-1
DNA: TGCGCCAGCAGCTTGGCCCCGGTAGGGAATGAGCAGTTCTTC
CDR3: CASSLAPVGNEQFF

D: TRBD2
V: TRBV29-1
size: many
J: TRBJ2-3
DNA: TGCAGCGCTGGGACTAGCGGTTCAGATACGCAGTATTTT
CDR3: CSAGTSGSDTQYF

D: -
V: TRBV7-2
size: many
J: TRBJ1-1
DNA: TGTGCCAGCAGCTTACCTATTTTCGGGAACACTGAAGCTTTCTTT
CDR3: CASSLPIFGNTEAFF

D: -
V: TRBV3-1
size: few
J: TRBJ1-3
DNA: TGTGCCAGCAGCCAAGGACGGGAGGGAAACACCATATATTTT
CDR3: CASSQGREGNTIYF

D: -
V: TRBV7-9
size: many
J: TRBJ2-7
DNA: TGTGCCAGCAGCTCCCCACGGGGGGGGACAGGGAACTACGAGCAGTACTTC
CDR3: CASSSPRGGTGNYEQYF

D: TRBD2
V: TRBV12-3/TRBV12-4
size: -
J: TRBJ2-3
DNA: TGTGCCAGCAGCCAGCAGGGCGGGGGTAGAACAGATACGGAGTATTTT
CDR3: CASSQQGGGRTDTEYF

D: -
V: TRBV12-3/TRBV12-4
size: -
J: TRBJ2-2
DNA: TGTGCCAGCAGTTTAGAAGGACCGCCGAACACCGGGGAGCTGTTTTTT
CDR3: CASSLEGPPNTGELFF

D: -
V: TRBV7-2
size: many
J: TRBJ2-7
DNA: TGTGCCAGCAGCCCCTATACAGGGAGGGTCTACGAGCAGTACTTC
CDR3: CASSPYTGRVYEQYF

D: TRBD2
V: TRBV7-6
size: -
J: TRBJ2-6
DNA: TGTGCCAGCAGCGCGGCCGGGACTAGCGGTGGGGCCAACGTCCTGACTTTC
CDR3: CASSAAGTSGGANVLTF